This T cell receptor (beta chain) was identified in a study of T cell responses to AZD1222 COVID-19 vaccine. With 3 bases clipped from V and 1 base from J, the junction kept 7 bases outside the gene matches. Germline V gene lookup returns CDR1 LNHDA and CDR2 SQIVND (reference sequence). The length of the CDR3 is 16 residues. Data came from immunoSEQ multiplex PCR; TCRdb stores just in-frame clones and leaves some out. The table lists about 25,000 clones, around 87% of them singletons, with over 30% in the top ten. About this clone: Antigen unknown.

Findings and limits, study-wide: In the spike-specific TCR repertoire, nearly half reportedly target unmutated variant regions. Spike-specific TCR breadth and depth both grew after two AZD1222 doses.

Sequencing used peripheral blood, obtained 28 days after the second AZD1222 dose. The genes are TRBV19 and TRBJ2-7, with 9 bases aligning to TRBD1. The TCR was taken from an adult who received the AZD1222 COVID-19 vaccine. CDR3 amino acids: CASSMGKQGASYEQYF. DNA for the CDR3: TGTGCCAGTAGTATGGGAAAACAGGGGGCGTCCTACGAGCAGTACTTC.